Following are 29 T cell receptor beta chains from one sample sequenced in a study of human T cells and chemical hapten exposure. TCRdb re-derived calls from the RACE reads in MiXCR, one entry per CDR3 protein. The sample shows about 350,000 distinct CDR3 sequences, 4.5% to 5.5% of them seen only once. Time point of the sample: pre-sensitization, week 0. Indicated treatment: therapeutic diphenylcyclopropenone sensitization with weekly scalp DPC. Sequenced here: whole blood, sampled in connection with sensitization to the hapten diphenylcyclopropenone (DPC). These receptors all come from a woman aged 18-29 years with alopecia areata. Some clones in this sample may be carry-over from other donors' samples.

This rearrangement joins TRBV7-9 to TRBJ1-2; D is undetermined. This CDR3 is 14 amino acids long. Germline assignment: CDR1 SEHNR and CDR2 FQNEAQ (reference sequence). Trimming removed 2 bases from V and 4 bases from J, with 11 bases in between. The CDR3: CASSLPGRSYGYTF. The CDR3 coding sequence is TGTGCCAGCAGCTTACCAGGTCGGAGCTATGGCTACACCTTC. Full variable domain (missing parts from reference TRBV7-9 and TRBJ1-2): DTGVSQNPRHKITKRGQNVTFRCDPISEHNRLYWYRQTLGQGPEFLTYFQNEAQLEKSRLLSDRFSAERPKGSFSTLEIQRTEQGDSAMYLCASSLPGRSYGYTFGSGTRLTVV.

This clonotype has at least ten counts. This chain connects TRBV12-3 or TRBV12-4 to TRBJ2-2; D remains ambiguous. This CDR3 is 15 amino acids long. V shed 6 bases and J shed 5 bases, with 16 bases lying between them. The CDR3: CASRPDGLRTGELFF. The DNA of the CDR3 is TGTGCCAGCAGACCCGACGGGTTAAGAACCGGGGAGCTGTTTTTT.

The CDR3 here is CATHPIDRSFMNTEAFF. The CDR3 DNA reads as TGTGCCACCCACCCGATCGACAGGAGCTTCATGAACACTGAAGCTTTCTTT. This sequence joins TRBV27 and TRBJ1-1; possibly TRBD1 for D (6 bases). This CDR3 has 17 amino acids. Germline V gene sequence: CDR1 MNHEY, CDR2 SMNVEV (reference sequence). Trimming shortened V by 10 bases and J by 0 bases, and 24 bases separated the two germline ends.

This clonotype was seen at least ten times. The chain carries TRBV4-3 and TRBJ1-1; weak D call: TRBD1 (6 bases). Germline CDR1 LGHNA, CDR2 YSLEER. Trimming removed 0 bases at V and 10 bases at J, with 15 bases between. CDR3 size: 14 residues. The CDR3 is CASSQDWGGGRAFF. In DNA, the CDR3 is TGCGCCAGCAGCCAAGATTGGGGAGGGGGTCGAGCTTTCTTT.

For this clonotype: No conserved phenylalanine or tryptophan is present at the end of the CDR3, so a read error is the likely explanation. Because the CDR3's place on the DNA is in doubt, the DNA is left out and the CDR3 is given as listed by TCRdb. The chain recombines TRBV29-1 with TRBJ2-7. Germline CDR1 reads SQVTM; CDR2 reads ANQGSEA. Termini included, the CDR3 measures 11 amino acids. The CDR3 protein is CSVEETNGRVI.

This clonotype was recorded a few times. The chain employs TRBV7-9 and TRBJ2-1; a possible D gene is TRBD1 (5 bases). This CDR3 region has 16 residues. The V and J ends lost 3 bases and 6 bases respectively, with 18 bases between them. Germline V gene lookup returns CDR1 SEHNR and CDR2 FQNEAQ (reference sequence). The CDR3 here is CASSFSQWGQGNEQFF. The CDR3 DNA reads TGTGCCAGCAGCTTCTCCCAGTGGGGTCAGGGCAATGAGCAGTTCTTC.

This clonotype was observed a handful of times. The chain is built from TRBV20-1 and TRBJ2-1, with unresolved D. Trimming removed 6 bases at V and 2 bases at J, with 8 bases between. Germline assignment: CDR1 DFQATT and CDR2 SNEGSKA (reference sequence). The CDR3 is 12 residues long. The CDR3 DNA is TGCAGTGCCCCGACAACCTACAATGAGCAGTTCTTC. It yields the protein CSAPTTYNEQFF.

This clonotype was observed a handful of times. The chain joins TRBV6-2 or TRBV6-3 to TRBJ2-7; 9 bases align to TRBD1. The CDR3 is 13 residues long. Germline CDR1 and CDR2: MNHEY and SVGEGT. With 8 bases clipped from V and 6 bases from J, the junction kept 8 bases outside the gene matches. CDR3 in amino acids: CASAGQGIREQYF. Written as DNA, the CDR3 is TGTGCCAGCGCCGGACAGGGGATACGCGAGCAGTACTTC.

Ten or more counts support this clonotype. The chain recombines TRBV2 with TRBJ2-6, with no clear D. This CDR3 contains 14 residues. The V and J ends lost 5 bases and 1 base respectively, with 6 bases between them. CDR1 is SNHLY, CDR2 FYNNEI, per germline. The CDR3 here is CASSSLSGANVLTF. CDR3 sequence (DNA): TGTGCCAGCAGTTCCTTATCTGGGGCCAACGTCCTGACTTTC.

In its sample, this clonotype was seen many times. The chain links TRBV5-1 to TRBJ1-1; the match to TRBD1 covers 9 bases. CDR3 size: 14 residues. V trimming: 5 bases; J trimming: 4 bases; junction bases outside the gene matches: 6. Germline V gene data show CDR1 as SGHRS and CDR2 as YFSETQ. CDR3 amino acids: CASSFDRGTTEAFF. CDR3 coding DNA: TGCGCCAGCAGTTTCGACAGGGGGACCACTGAAGCTTTCTTT.

This clonotype was seen a few times. This sequence joins TRBV12-3 or TRBV12-4 and TRBJ2-1; 7 nucleotides match TRBD2. The CDR3 is made up of 11 amino acids. J was trimmed by 16 bases and V by 6 bases; bases with no gene match: 9. Here the CDR3 reads CASSLGEGSFF. The CDR3 region has the DNA TGTGCCAGCAGCCTGGGGGAGGGGTCCTTCTTC.

This clonotype has at least ten counts. V usage is TRBV9 and J usage is TRBJ1-3, with unresolved D. CDR1 and CDR2 (germline): SGDLS, YYNGEE. The V end was cut by 4 bases, the J end by 2 bases, with 10 bases between. CDR3 length equals 14 residues. The CDR3 DNA sequence: TGTGCCAGCAGCCCCCAGACGGCTGGAAACACCATATATTTT. Encoded protein: CASSPQTAGNTIYF.

This clonotype was observed at least ten times. The J gene is TRBJ1-4, the V gene TRBV5-1, with 7 bases fitting TRBD1. This CDR3 is 16 amino acids long. Germline V gives CDR1 SGHRS, CDR2 YFSETQ. V shed 0 bases, J shed 7 bases, and the junction held 9 bases outside the gene matches. This CDR3 is CASSLAVAGGGEKLFF. The CDR3 DNA reads as TGCGCCAGCAGCTTGGCCGTGGCAGGGGGAGGTGAAAAACTGTTTTTT.

This clonotype was seen more than once but under ten times. Written as DNA, the CDR3 is TGTGCCAGCAGTGTACTAGCGGGGGCGAACACCGGGGAGCTGTTTTTT. It codes for CASSVLAGANTGELFF. This chain joins TRBV25-1 and TRBJ2-2, with 11 bases identical to TRBD2. This CDR3 contains 16 residues. Germline CDR1 MGHDK, CDR2 SYGVNS. V lost 4 bases and J lost 0; bases outside the gene matches: 1.

This clonotype was seen more than once but under ten times. The genes are TRBV18 and TRBJ1-6; TRBD1 might be the D (6 bases). Trimming took off 3 bases at V and 9 bases at J, with 15 bases between the two ends. This CDR3 comprises 15 residues. Germline assignment: CDR1 KGHSH and CDR2 LQKENI. The DNA of the CDR3 is TGTGCCAGCTCACCTTTGGACAGCCAAGCTTCACCCCTCCACTTT. It is translated as CASSPLDSQASPLHF.

This clonotype was seen a handful of times. The chain joins TRBV4-3 to TRBJ2-7; TRBD2 agrees at 10 bases. Germline values: CDR1 LGHNA, CDR2 YSLEER. Trimming removed 0 bases from V and 3 bases from J; junction bases left unmatched: 5. This CDR3 comprises 16 residues. CDR3 coding DNA: TGCGCCAGCAGCCAAGATCGGCTAGCGGGGGTCTACGAGCAGTACTTC. This encodes CASSQDRLAGVYEQYF.

This clonotype was seen ten or more times. This chain's CDR3 is CASSPLTGGVETQYF. The CDR3 coding sequence is TGTGCCAGCAGCCCCCTTACCGGCGGGGTGGAGACCCAGTACTTC. The V call is TRBV9, the J call TRBJ2-5; the D gene is possibly TRBD2 (6 bases). The CDR3 runs 15 residues. The V and J ends lost 4 bases and 5 bases respectively, with 18 bases between them. CDR1 is SGDLS, CDR2 YYNGEE, per germline.

This clonotype appeared many times. The rearrangement joins TRBV7-9 to TRBJ1-1; a possible D gene is TRBD1 (5 bases). V was pared by 5 bases and J by 4 bases, with 20 bases between. Germline CDR1 reads SEHNR; CDR2 reads FQNEAQ (reference sequence). This CDR3 is built from 16 residues. CDR3 sequence reads: CASSKEVVTELTEAFF. In DNA, the CDR3 is TGTGCCAGCAGCAAAGAGGTGGTGACAGAACTCACTGAAGCTTTCTTT.

The DNA of the CDR3 is TGTGCCAGCAGCAAAGTTTGGTCCGGGGGACAGCCCCAGCATTTT. Protein: CASSKVWSGGQPQHF. The chain couples TRBV21-1 to TRBJ1-5; the table's TRBD1 call for D was not verified on the DNA. TRBV21-1 is a documented pseudogene. This CDR3 spans 15 amino acids.

This clonotype was observed at least ten times. CDR3 sequence: CARSIAGFDTQYF. CDR3 coding DNA: TGTGCCAGAAGTATAGCAGGGTTTGATACGCAGTATTTT. The gene calls are TRBV2 and TRBJ2-3; the D gene is possibly TRBD1 (5 bases). The CDR3 spans 13 residues. From germline, CDR1 is SNHLY and CDR2 FYNNEI. The V end was cut by 9 bases, the J end by 6 bases, with 16 bases between. Variable domain in full (rest from reference TRBV2 and TRBJ2-3): EPEVTQTPSHQVTQMGQEVILRCVPISNHLYFYWYRQILGQKVEFLVSFYNNEISEKSEIFDDQFSVERPDGSNFTLKIRSTKLEDSAMYFCARSIAGFDTQYFGPGTRLTVL.

This clonotype was seen ten or more times. The chain couples TRBV18 to TRBJ2-7; TRBD1 or TRBD2 may be the D gene (6 bases each). Trimming took off 2 bases at V and 2 bases at J, with 16 bases between the two ends. The CDR3 consists of 16 residues. Looked up from germline, CDR1 is KGHSH and CDR2 is LQKENI. The CDR3 sequence is CASSPSRGQAAYEQYF. The CDR3 coding sequence is TGTGCCAGCTCACCAAGTCGGGGGCAGGCCGCCTACGAGCAGTACTTC.

The V gene is TRBV7-2, the J gene TRBJ1-5, with D tentatively TRBD1 (6 bases). Germline V gives CDR1 SGHTA, CDR2 FQGNSA. This CDR3 has 16 residues. V was shortened by 1 base and J by 0 bases, with 10 bases between the two germline ends. The CDR3 sequence is CASSLVTGFSNQPQHF. The DNA of the CDR3 is TGTGCCAGCAGCTTAGTAACAGGGTTTAGCAATCAGCCCCAGCATTTT.

The chain uses TRBV27 and TRBJ2-7; 10 bases are shared with TRBD1. CDR1 and CDR2 from the germline V gene are MNHEY and SMNVEV (reference sequence). Trimming took 0 bases from V and 2 from J; bases not matched to a gene: 10. The CDR3 totals 18 residues. Written as DNA, the CDR3 is TGTGCCAGCAGTTTATCTAAGGGGACAGGGGAAAGGCCCTACGAGCAGTACTTC. This gives the protein CASSLSKGTGERPYEQYF.

This clonotype was counted at least ten times. The chain joins TRBV9 to TRBJ1-1, with D perhaps TRBD1 (5 bases). V was clipped by 3 bases and J by 3 bases, with 9 bases between them. This CDR3 is built from 13 residues. Germline assignment: CDR1 SGDLS and CDR2 YYNGEE. This CDR3 reads CASSGGPYTEAFF. CDR3 in DNA: TGTGCCAGCAGCGGGGGACCGTACACTGAAGCTTTCTTT.

This clonotype was seen only a few times. The rearrangement joins TRBV5-8 to TRBJ1-5; weak D call: TRBD1 (6 bases). This CDR3 comprises 13 residues. The germline V gene encodes CDR1 SGHTS and CDR2 YDEGEE. V was pared by 3 bases and J by 5 bases, with 9 bases between. The CDR3 nucleotides are TGTGCCAGCAGCTGGGCAGGGGATCAGCCCCAGCATTTT. Encoded protein: CASSWAGDQPQHF.

This clonotype was recorded many times. The rearrangement joins TRBV28 to TRBJ2-7, with 9 bases that match TRBD1. Germline V gene lookup returns CDR1 MDHEN and CDR2 SYDVKM. Trimming removed 5 bases from V and 2 bases from J; junction bases left unmatched: 7. This CDR3 has 15 residues. This CDR3 reads CASSPGTGHPYEQYF. The CDR3 DNA reads as TGTGCCAGCAGTCCAGGGACAGGGCACCCCTACGAGCAGTACTTC.

This clonotype was picked up many times. The chain carries TRBV20-1 and TRBJ2-5, with a weak D call TRBD2 (6 bases). This CDR3 region has 14 residues. V lost 3 bases and J 2 bases, leaving 13 bases between the germline ends. Germline V gene lookup returns CDR1 DFQATT and CDR2 SNEGSKA (reference sequence). The CDR3 DNA reads TGCAGTGCTAGTAGTCAGGGAGGTCAAGAGACCCAGTACTTC. Amino acid sequence: CSASSQGGQETQYF.

This clonotype was counted only a few times. The chain uses TRBV6-1 and TRBJ1-4, with D possibly being TRBD1 (6 bases). CDR1 and CDR2 (germline): MNHNS, SASEGT. The CDR3 length is 14 residues. The ends were cut back, 4 bases at V and 5 bases at J, with 11 bases in the middle. CDR3 sequence reads: CASSAQGRNEKLFF. The CDR3 DNA sequence: TGTGCCAGCAGTGCCCAGGGGCGGAATGAAAAACTGTTTTTT.

This clonotype was seen more than once but under ten times. The gene calls are TRBV27 and TRBJ1-2, with a tentative D call TRBD1 (5 bases). This CDR3 is built from 15 residues. Germline values: CDR1 MNHEY, CDR2 SMNVEV (reference sequence). V was shortened by 5 bases and J by 0 bases, with 13 bases between the two germline ends. CDR3 nucleotide sequence: TGTGCCAGCAGTCTGGGACCGACCCCTAACTATGGCTACACCTTC. This codes for CASSLGPTPNYGYTF.